This T cell receptor beta chain was identified during a study of response to subunit inactivated influenza vaccine. General observations from the study: Authors suggested that a seasonal influenza vaccination recruits few new T cells each time.

On this clonotype: What it binds is not known.

TCRdb re-derived calls from the RT-PCR reads in MiXCR, one entry per CDR3 protein. Of 500,000 to 550,000 distinct CDR3 sequences listed, about 7.6% are singletons. The CDR3 extends over 17 amino acids. Germline CDR1 and CDR2: LGHNA and YNFKEQ. V was clipped by 0 bases and J by 5 bases; unmatched bases: 5. Sequences were derived from PBMCs from blood, sampled less than 30 months after vaccination. This sequence was found in a man aged 45-69 years who received an inactivated influenza vaccine. V gene TRBV4-2 combines with J gene TRBJ2-2, with TRBD2 identical over 11 bases. The DNA for the CDR3 is TGTGCCAGCAGCCAAGATAAACTAGCGGGAGTAACCGGGGAGCTGTTTTTT. As protein: CASSQDKLAGVTGELFF.